The T cell receptor beta chain described here comes from a study of blood T cell repertoires in COVID-19. Turning to the study itself: Sites across the United States, Italy and Spain contributed samples from acute and convalescent COVID-19.

In terms of age and location, participants ranged from roughly 18 to 100 years and lived in about two dozen US areas. In the original processing: From reference gene primer amplification, estimates of nucleated cell counts were derived. This table comes from immunoSEQ multiplex PCR, and its TCRdb copy is limited to in-frame clones, with some not included. V, J and clone size reflect that table, while D and trimming were determined from the DNA. Found here are 300,000 to 400,000 clones, roughly 88% of them singletons; the top ten hold around 0.95%. Trimming took 1 base from V and 4 from J, leaving 14 bases between them. CDR1 is SNHLY and CDR2 is FYNNEI in the germline V gene. The CDR3 loop spans 16 amino acids.

The chain combines TRBV2 with TRBJ1-3; D may be TRBD1 (5 bases). What was sequenced was PBMCs or T cells enriched from blood (not recorded which). This TCR came from a woman in her 30s with acute COVID-19. CDR3 residues: CASSEGGQGAGNTIYF. CDR3 nucleotides: TGTGCCAGCAGTGAAGGGGGCCAAGGGGCCGGAAACACCATATATTTT.